Detailed here is one TCR beta chain. This clone occurred a few times. Its target antigen remains unknown. No base qualities exist here, and no much larger clone lies one base off it. This sample is part of a study of beta chain features in type 1 diabetes (dated by TCRdb to 2017 to 2018). Turning to the overall study: No differences in mean age, gender distribution, total cell number or subset yield were found between patients and healthy donors. Whereas all 30 or so donors provided naive and central memory subsets, regulatory and stem cell-like memory subsets were isolated from just 8 patients and roughly 8 healthy donors. Across all samples, 90 million to 130 million sorted cells were examined, and cell number per subset correlated strongly with RNA yield. In the study, recently diagnosed type 1 diabetes patients and matched healthy donors were compared on the TCRB repertoires of their sorted circulating CD4+ T cell subsets. What the study reported, not specific to this receptor: The naive, central memory and regulatory TCRB repertoires appeared to resemble one another more closely among patients than among healthy donors. Sequencing cDNA rather than genomic DNA could over-represent highly expressing activated cells, although activation and CD3 levels did not differ between groups. A moderate but significant shortening of TCRB CDR3 length was observed in type 1 diabetes patients in all four CD4+ subsets. Patients with type 1 diabetes made fewer insertions and deleted more nucleotides at VDJ recombination sites, implying thymic rearrangement abnormalities. HLA sub-analyses involved small numbers of individuals, so any influence of HLA type on TCRB rearrangement remained unresolved. PCR may preferentially amplify shorter templates, but because patient and control samples were amplified and corrected together, any resulting skew would affect both groups equally.

Each donor gave one peripheral blood draw, averaging about 100 mL, which was collected into heparinised tubes. Using a panel that included CD45RO, CCR7, CD25, CD127, CD95 and CD27, naive, central memory, regulatory and stem cell-like memory CD4+ T cells were sorted on a BD FACSAria II. All sorted populations exceeded 95% purity. PBMCs were isolated immediately by Lymphoprep density gradient centrifugation and stained directly without culture. Samples were stained and sorted in pairs, with one healthy donor and one patient per experiment, so that batch effects were minimized. V is cut by 5 bases and J by 4 bases, and the space between the germline ends is 10 bases. The germline V gene (reference sequence) supplies CDR1 GTSNPN and CDR2 SVGIG. The CDR3, cysteine through phenylalanine, is 12 amino acids long. Only the CDR3 part of the read is kept: 36 bases, read in frame from the first base. The High Capacity cDNA Reverse Transcription Kit was used to reverse transcribe all of the isolated RNA, meaning that expressed TCRB transcripts were what got sequenced. Deep immunoSEQ sequencing was performed on naive, central memory and regulatory T cell samples, with an average of roughly 3.6 million total reads per sample. After sorted cells were lysed in RLT buffer, RNA was extracted with DNase-treated RNeasy Micro or Mini kits, with the choice depending on cell number. To prevent cross-contamination, each cell subset was processed individually, whereas patient and healthy donor samples were processed jointly. The immunoSEQ multiplex PCR was used to amplify TCRB sequences from cDNA, yielding 87-bp fragments that span the CDR3 region. Amplicons were sequenced on the Illumina HiSeq platform. For the original study's pipeline: Synthetic template baselines were used to correct PCR bias computationally, reads within Hamming distance 2 were collapsed together, and singletons that could not be merged were discarded. Reads were aligned against IMGT so that V, D and J genes, CDR3 length and insertions or deletions at six rearrangement sites could be assigned. Within each subset, clonotype counts were normalized to the number of sorted cells before true diversity and Gini coefficients were calculated with the tcR R package. Repertoire sharing was quantified using the overlap coefficient calculated on TCRB nucleotide sequences. Out-of-frame TCRB sequences from naive cells were analyzed as a proxy for the pre-selection repertoire. TCRdb's version of the immuneACCESS table is confined to in-frame rearrangements and falls short of the full clone set. An unresolved V gene accounts for under half of the shortfall where checked; the remainder is of unknown origin. Clone size and V and J calls were adopted from that table, with D and trimming inferred from the DNA. This sample is represented by about 350,000 clones; 15% to 20% of them were singletons. Under 0.05% of the sample is held by the ten biggest clonotypes.

The V and J segments used are TRBV30 and TRBJ2-3; 7 matching bases give a weak D call of TRBD2. Sequencing was performed on naive CD4+ T cells from blood. The sample's cell subset or site label, in plain terms: true naive CD4+ T cells. This TCR was recovered from a woman aged 18-30 years in good health. The nucleotides read TGTGCCTGGGGGGGGGCTTCAGATACGCAGTATTTT. Translated, this gives CAWGGASDTQYF. The entire variable domain, with the stretches around the CDR3 drawn from the reference TRBV30 and TRBJ2-3 proteins, is SQTIHQWPATLVQPVGSPLSLECTVEGTSNPNLYWYRQAAGRGLQLLFYSVGIGQISSEVPQNLSASRPQDRQFILSSKKLLLSDSGFYLCAWGGASDTQYFGPGTRLTVL.